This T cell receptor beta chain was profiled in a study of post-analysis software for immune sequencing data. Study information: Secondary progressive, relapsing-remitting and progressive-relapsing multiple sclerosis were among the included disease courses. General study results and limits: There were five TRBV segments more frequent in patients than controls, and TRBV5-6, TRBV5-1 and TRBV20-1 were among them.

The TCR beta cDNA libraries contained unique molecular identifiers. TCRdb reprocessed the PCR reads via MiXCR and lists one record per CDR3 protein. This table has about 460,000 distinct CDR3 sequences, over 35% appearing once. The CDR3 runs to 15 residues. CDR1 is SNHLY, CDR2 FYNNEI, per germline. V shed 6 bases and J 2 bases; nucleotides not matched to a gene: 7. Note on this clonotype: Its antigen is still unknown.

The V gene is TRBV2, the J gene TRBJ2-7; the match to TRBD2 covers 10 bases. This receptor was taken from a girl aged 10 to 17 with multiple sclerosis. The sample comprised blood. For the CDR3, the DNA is TGTGCCAGCAGAGTACTAGCGGGAAATCCCTACGAGCAGTACTTC. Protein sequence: CASRVLAGNPYEQYF. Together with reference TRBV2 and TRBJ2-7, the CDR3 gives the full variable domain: EPEVTQTPSHQVTQMGQEVILRCVPISNHLYFYWYRQILGQKVEFLVSFYNNEISEKSEIFDDQFSVERPDGSNFTLKIRSTKLEDSAMYFCASRVLAGNPYEQYFGPGTRLTVT.